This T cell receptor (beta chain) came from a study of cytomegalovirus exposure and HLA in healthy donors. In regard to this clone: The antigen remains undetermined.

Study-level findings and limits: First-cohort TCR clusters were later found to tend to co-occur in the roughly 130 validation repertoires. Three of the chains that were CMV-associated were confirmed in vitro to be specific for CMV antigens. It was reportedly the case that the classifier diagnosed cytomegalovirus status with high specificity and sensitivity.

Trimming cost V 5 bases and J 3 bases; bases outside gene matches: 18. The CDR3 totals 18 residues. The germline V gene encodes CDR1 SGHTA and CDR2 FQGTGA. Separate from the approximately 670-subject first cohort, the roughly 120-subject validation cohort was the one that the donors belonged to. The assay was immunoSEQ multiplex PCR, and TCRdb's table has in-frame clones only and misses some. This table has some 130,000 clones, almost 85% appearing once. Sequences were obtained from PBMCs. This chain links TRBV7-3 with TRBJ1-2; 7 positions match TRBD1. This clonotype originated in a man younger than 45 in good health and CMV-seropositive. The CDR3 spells CASSIILDRIWAYYGYTF. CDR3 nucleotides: TGTGCCAGCAGCATAATATTGGACAGGATTTGGGCCTACTATGGCTACACCTTC.